This TCR beta chain was obtained from a study of cytomegalovirus exposure and HLA in healthy donors. Study as a whole: In a later analysis, the roughly 120 validation repertoires were reported to have used the same platform as the 600 to 800 first-cohort repertoires.

Generated by immunoSEQ multiplex PCR, the TCRdb table keeps only in-frame clones and is missing some. The table lists about 73,000 clones, roughly 89% of them singletons. V was cut by 5 bases and J by 4 bases, with 12 bases left in between. There are 13 residues in the CDR3. CDR1 is SGHAT, CDR2 FQNNGV, per germline. Sequenced: PBMCs. This clonotype was obtained from a woman under 30 in good health and CMV-seropositive. The rearrangement uses TRBV11-2 and TRBJ2-7; D possibly corresponds to TRBD1 (5 bases). The DNA of the CDR3 is TGTGCCAGCAGCCGTCCTCAGGGTTACGAGCAGTACTTC. Its translation: CASSRPQGYEQYF. The variable domain in full, completed from reference TRBV11-2 and TRBJ2-7, reads EAGVAQSPRYKIIEKRQSVAFWCNPISGHATLYWYQQILGQGPKLLIQFQNNGVVDDSQLPKDRFSAERLKGVDSTLKIQPAKLEDSAVYLCASSRPQGYEQYFGPGTRLTVT.